The clone carrying this T cell receptor beta chain came up once. For sorted subsets, about 190 ng DNA per replicate equaled about 30,000 T cell genomes. Produced via immunoSEQ multiplex PCR; TCRdb's table is partial and in-frame only. The data hold approximately 620,000 clones, with about 97% observed a single time. The sample originates from a study of shared clonotypes between healthy human individuals. This CDR3 has 15 amino acids. Germline V gene sequence: CDR1 LNHDA, CDR2 SQIVND (reference sequence). V was shortened by 6 bases and J by 7 bases, with 18 bases between the two germline ends. Sequenced input: naive CD4+ T cells sorted from blood. The sample's subset: CD45RA+ positively selected. The receptor was derived from a woman in her 30s in good health. The rearrangement joins TRBV19 to TRBJ1-4, with D perhaps matching TRBD1 (6 bases). The CDR3 region is CASSTTQGVGEKLFF. The CDR3 DNA is TGTGCCAGTAGCACAACACAGGGCGTAGGTGAAAAACTGTTTTTT.